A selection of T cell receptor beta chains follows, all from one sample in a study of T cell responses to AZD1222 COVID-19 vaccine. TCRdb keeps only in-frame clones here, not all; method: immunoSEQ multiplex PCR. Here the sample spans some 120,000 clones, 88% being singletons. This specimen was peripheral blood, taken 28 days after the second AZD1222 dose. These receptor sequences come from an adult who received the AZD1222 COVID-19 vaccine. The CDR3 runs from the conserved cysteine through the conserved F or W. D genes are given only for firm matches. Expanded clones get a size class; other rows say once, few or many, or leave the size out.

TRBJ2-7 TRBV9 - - TGTGCCAGCAGCGCCCGTAGAAGCTCCTACGAGCAGTACTTC CASSARRSSYEQYF
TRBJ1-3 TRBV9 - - TGTGCCAGCAGCGTCAGCCAGGGCCCTGGAAACACCATATATTTT CASSVSQGPGNTIYF
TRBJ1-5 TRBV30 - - TGTGCCTGGAGTGTAAAAGTTGGTCAGCCCCAGCATTTT CAWSVKVGQPQHF
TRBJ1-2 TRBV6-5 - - TGTGCCAGCAGTTACTCGGACGCAGAGGGCTATGGCTACACCTTC CASSYSDAEGYGYTF
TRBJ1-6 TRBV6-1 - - TGTGCCAGCAGTGAAGGCAGGTCCTATAATTCACCCCTCCACTTT CASSEGRSYNSPLHF
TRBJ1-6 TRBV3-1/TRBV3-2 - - TGTGCCAGCAGCCAAGCCCACAGTGGTTCACCCCTCCACTTT CASSQAHSGSPLHF
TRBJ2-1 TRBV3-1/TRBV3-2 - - TGTGCCAGCAGCCAAGTAGGTTTCCGGGGGATCGAGCAGTTCTTC CASSQVGFRGIEQFF
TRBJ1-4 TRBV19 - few TGTGCCAGTAGTTCCAGCAGGCAGGAGAATGAAAAACTGTTTTTT CASSSSRQENEKLFF
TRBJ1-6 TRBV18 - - TGTGCCAGCTCACCATCAGGGAGGGAGTCACCCCTCCACTTT CASSPSGRESPLHF
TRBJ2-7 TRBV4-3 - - TGCGCCAGCAGCCGTTCTAGGGACGAGCAGTACTTC CASSRSRDEQYF
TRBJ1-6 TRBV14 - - TGTGCCAGCAGCCCCCGGACTAATTCACCCCTCCACTTT CASSPRTNSPLHF
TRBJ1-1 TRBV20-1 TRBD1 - TGCAGTGCTAGTGGACTACAGGGGGTGAACACTGAAGCTTTCTTT CSASGLQGVNTEAFF
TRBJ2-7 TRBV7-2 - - TGTGCCAGCGGGACCGACAGACTCTCCTACGAGCAGTACTTC CASGTDRLSYEQYF
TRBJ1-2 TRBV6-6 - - TGTGCCAGCAGTCCGGGGGCGGTTTATGGCTACACCTTC CASSPGAVYGYTF
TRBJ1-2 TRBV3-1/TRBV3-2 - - TGTGCCAGCAGCCAAGAAGGGTCCCGAGGAGGCTACACCTTC CASSQEGSRGGYTF
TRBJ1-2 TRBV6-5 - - TGTGCCAGTTCCCTAGGGACGGAGGGGGGCTACACCTTC CASSLGTEGGYTF
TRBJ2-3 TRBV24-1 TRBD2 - TGTGCCACCAGTGTTTCGGGGGGGACAGATACGCAGTATTTT CATSVSGGTDTQYF
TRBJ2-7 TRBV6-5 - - TGTGCCAGCAGTCCATTGGGCAGGGTCTACGAGCAGTACTTC CASSPLGRVYEQYF
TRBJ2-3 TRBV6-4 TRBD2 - TGTGCCAGCAGTGACTCCGGGACTAGCGGGAGAGGTGATACGCAGTATTTT CASSDSGTSGRGDTQYF
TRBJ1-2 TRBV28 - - TGTGCCACCCTTAATCCGACAGCATATGGCTACACCTTC CATLNPTAYGYTF
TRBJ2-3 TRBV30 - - TGTGCCTGGACGGAGGGACAGCTGAGCACAGATACGCAGTATTTT CAWTEGQLSTDTQYF
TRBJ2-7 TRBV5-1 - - TGCGCCAGCAGTGGAACAGCCGCCTACGAGCAGTACTTC CASSGTAAYEQYF
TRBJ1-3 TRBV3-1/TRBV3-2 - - TGTGCCAGCAGCCAAGATCTGAATGGAAACACCATATATTTT CASSQDLNGNTIYF
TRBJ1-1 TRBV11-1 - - TGTGCCAGCAGCTTAGCTGGGGGTCGACAGGTCTGGGGAACTGAAGCTTTCTTT CASSLAGGRQVWGTEAFF
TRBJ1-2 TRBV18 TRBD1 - TGTGCCAGCTCACCGGGACAGGGGGAAGACTATGGCTACACCTTC CASSPGQGEDYGYTF
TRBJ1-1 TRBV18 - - TGTGCCAGCTCCCCTAACTCGAACACTGAAGCTTTCTTT CASSPNSNTEAFF
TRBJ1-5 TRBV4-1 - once TGCGCCAGGCCCTGGAGATATAGCAATCAGCCCCAGCATTTT CARPWRYSNQPQHF
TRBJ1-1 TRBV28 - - TGTGCCAGCAGTTTTTATACGCAGGGAGAAAGAGCTTTCTTT CASSFYTQGERAFF
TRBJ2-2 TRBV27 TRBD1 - TGTGCCAGCCGAGGGACAGGGAGGACCGGGGAGCTGTTTTTT CASRGTGRTGELFF
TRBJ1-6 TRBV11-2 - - TGTGCCAGCAGCTTAGGGGGCGGAGCGTCAAATTCACCCCTCCACTTT CASSLGGGASNSPLHF
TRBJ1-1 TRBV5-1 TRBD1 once TGCGCCAGCAGCTTACGACAGGGTTTGACTGAAGCTTTCTTT CASSLRQGLTEAFF
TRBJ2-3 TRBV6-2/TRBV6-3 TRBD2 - TGTGCCAGCAGTTCGGGACTAGCGGCATTCACAGATACGCAGTATTTT CASSSGLAAFTDTQYF
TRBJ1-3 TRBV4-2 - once TGTGCCAGCAGCCAAGGAGGACGGGCGAGCTCTGGAAACACCATATATTTT CASSQGGRASSGNTIYF
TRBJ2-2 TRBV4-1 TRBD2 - TGCGCCAGCAGCCAAGCTGTTGTGCGGGGGGCCGGGGAGCTGTTTTTT CASSQAVVRGAGELFF
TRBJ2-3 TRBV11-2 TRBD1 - TGTGCCAGCAGCTCCGGGACAGGGAGGAGAGATACGCAGTATTTT CASSSGTGRRDTQYF
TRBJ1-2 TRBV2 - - TGTGCCAGCAGAGTACGGGACGGCCCTAACTATGGCTACACCTTC CASRVRDGPNYGYTF
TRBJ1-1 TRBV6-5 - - TGTGCCAGCCGGACCTATGGGGGGCACACTGAAGCTTTCTTT CASRTYGGHTEAFF
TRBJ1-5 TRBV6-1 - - TGTGCCAGCAGTGAAATGGAGGGACGCAATCAGCCCCAGCATTTT CASSEMEGRNQPQHF
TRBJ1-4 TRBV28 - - TGTGCCAGCAATATACAGGGTGCAACTAATGAAAAACTGTTTTTT CASNIQGATNEKLFF
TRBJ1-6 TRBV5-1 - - TGCGCCAGCAGCTTGGTAGGAGGTCTGGATTCACCCCTCCACTTT CASSLVGGLDSPLHF
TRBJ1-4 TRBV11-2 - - TGTGCCAGCAGCCCCCCCGGGGGGGGACGTAATGAAAAACTGTTTTTT CASSPPGGGRNEKLFF
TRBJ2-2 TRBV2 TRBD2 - TGTGCCAGCAGTGAGGGGACTAGCGCCTACACCGGGGAGCTGTTTTTT CASSEGTSAYTGELFF
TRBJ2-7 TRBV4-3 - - TGCGCCAGCAGCCAAGAGGGCAGGGGGGGGTTCTACGAGCAGTACTTC CASSQEGRGGFYEQYF
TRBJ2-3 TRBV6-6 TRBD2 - TGTGCCAGCAGTCGGAGGGGTACTAGCGGGAGCACAGATACGCAGTATTTT CASSRRGTSGSTDTQYF
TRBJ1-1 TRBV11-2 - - TGTGCCAGCAGCTCAGATAAGAGGAATGGGGCTTTCTTT CASSSDKRNGAFF
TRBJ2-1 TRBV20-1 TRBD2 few TGCAGTGCTAGTCTCAGGGCCTCCGGGACTAGCGGGAGAAATGAGCAGTTCTTC CSASLRASGTSGRNEQFF
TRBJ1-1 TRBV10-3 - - TGTGCCATCAGTGCCCCCCCGGGAGAGGGCAGGGGTGGCACTGAAGCTTTCTTT CAISAPPGEGRGGTEAFF
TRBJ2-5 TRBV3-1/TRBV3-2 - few TGTGCCGTCCAAGGGCGGGGTAATCAAGAGACCCAGTACTTC CAVQGRGNQETQYF
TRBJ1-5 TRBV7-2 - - TGTGCCAGCAGCCCGCACTGGGGCGAATATCAGCCCCAGCATTTT CASSPHWGEYQPQHF
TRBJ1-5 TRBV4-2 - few TGTGCCAGCAGCCAGCCGGGAGTTAATCAGCCCCAGCATTTT CASSQPGVNQPQHF
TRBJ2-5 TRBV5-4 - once TGTGCCAGCAGCTTTGCGGGGAGGGAGACCCAGTACTTC CASSFAGRETQYF
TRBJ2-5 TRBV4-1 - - TGCGCCAGCAGCCAAAGGGGGTCTGTCGGAGAGACCCAGTACTTC CASSQRGSVGETQYF
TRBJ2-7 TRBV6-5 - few TGTGCCAGCAGTTACTCGAGGAACTCCTACGAGCAGTACTTC CASSYSRNSYEQYF